The source of this T cell receptor beta chain is a study of OX40 agonist ivuxolimab in advanced cancers. The overall study: At approximately 83% male, the cohort had a mean age of roughly 60 years, ranging from about 23 to 79. Three patients got partial responses; one had hepatocellular carcinoma and two had cutaneous melanoma. Study-level points and caveats: The authors also found low normalized T-cell clonal expansion in some nonresponders. The study observed clonal expansion of CD4+ and CD8+ blood T cells by week 6 at 0.1 to 3.0 mg/kg.

Germline V gene sequence: CDR1 LGHNA, CDR2 YSLEER. Trimming took off 0 bases at V and 6 bases at J, with 12 bases between the two ends. This CDR3 contains 15 residues. With respect to this clone: The antigen remains undetermined.

Only in-frame clones appear in the TCRdb table, and some are missing; sequencing was by immunoSEQ multiplex PCR. The sample has 60,000 to 80,000 clones; 84% are singletons. The gene calls are TRBV4-3 and TRBJ2-1, with D unresolved. The clonotype was recovered from an adult with an advanced solid tumor such as melanoma, head and neck, liver or kidney cancer. This specimen consisted of CD4+ or CD8+ T cells sorted from blood, obtained in a trial of the OX40 agonist ivuxolimab. CDR3 DNA sequence: TGCGCCAGCAGCCAAGATATGACTCGGGCCAATGAGCAGTTCTTC. Amino acid sequence: CASSQDMTRANEQFF.